This TCR beta chain was identified in a study of T cell responses to AZD1222 COVID-19 vaccine. Overall study results and limits: The study reported that nearly half of spike-specific TCRs target unmutated variant regions. Clonal diversity may have been underestimated, and the donors were mostly white British, with more females than males. In all cases, repertoires were sampled only after the peak T cell response.

With regard to this clone: Its antigen remains unknown.

Generated by immunoSEQ multiplex PCR, the TCRdb table keeps only in-frame clones and is missing some. The sample includes tens of thousands of clones, approximately 83% of them seen just once. The CDR3 spans 16 residues. Unmatched junction bases numbered 3, after V lost 4 bases and J lost 0 bases. Germline CDR1 and CDR2: SGHRS and YFSETQ. The chain links TRBV5-1 to TRBJ2-1, with 11 bases matching TRBD1. This receptor was taken from an adult who received the AZD1222 COVID-19 vaccine. Sequenced material: peripheral blood, taken 28 days after the second AZD1222 dose. DNA of the CDR3: TGCGCCAGCAGCCATGGACAGGGGGCCTCCTACAATGAGCAGTTCTTC. The encoded protein is CASSHGQGASYNEQFF.